What follows describes a single T cell receptor (beta chain). The table came from immunoSEQ multiplex PCR; TCRdb's copy has only in-frame clones and leaves some out. The repertoire holds 150,000 to 250,000 clones, with 70% to 85% as singletons. This sample is drawn from a study of blood T cell repertoires in COVID-19. CDR3 length: 14 amino acids. After removal of 6 bases from V and 2 bases from J, the junction contained 5 bases not matched to a gene. Germline V gives CDR1 MDHEN, CDR2 SYDVKM. The receptor comes from a human donor with acute or convalescent COVID-19. The donor label of this sample is uncertain. J is TRBJ1-1 and V is TRBV28, with 8 bases aligning to TRBD1. The source material was peripheral blood. CDR3 coding DNA: TGTGCCAGCAGGCTCCAGGGGGCTAACACTGAAGCTTTCTTT. Protein product: CASRLQGANTEAFF. Variable domain in full (rest from reference TRBV28 and TRBJ1-1): DVKVTQSSRYLVKRTGEKVFLECVQDMDHENMFWYRQDPGLGLRLIYFSYDVKMKEKGDIPEGYSVSREKKERFSLILESASTNQTSMYLCASRLQGANTEAFFGQGTRLTVV.